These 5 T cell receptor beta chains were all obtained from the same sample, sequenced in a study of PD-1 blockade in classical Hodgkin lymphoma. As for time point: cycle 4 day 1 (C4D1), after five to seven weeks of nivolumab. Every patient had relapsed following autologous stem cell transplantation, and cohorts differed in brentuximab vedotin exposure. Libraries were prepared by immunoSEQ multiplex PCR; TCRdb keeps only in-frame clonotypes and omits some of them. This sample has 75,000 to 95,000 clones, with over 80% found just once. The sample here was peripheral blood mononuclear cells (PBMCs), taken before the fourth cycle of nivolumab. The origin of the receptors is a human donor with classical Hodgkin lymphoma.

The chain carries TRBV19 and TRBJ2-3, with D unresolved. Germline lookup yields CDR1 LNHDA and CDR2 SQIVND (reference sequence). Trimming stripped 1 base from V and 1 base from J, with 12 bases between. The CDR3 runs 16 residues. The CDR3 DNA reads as TGTGCCAGTAGTATAGCCCACCATGGCGGCACAGATACGCAGTATTTT. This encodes CASSIAHHGGTDTQYF.

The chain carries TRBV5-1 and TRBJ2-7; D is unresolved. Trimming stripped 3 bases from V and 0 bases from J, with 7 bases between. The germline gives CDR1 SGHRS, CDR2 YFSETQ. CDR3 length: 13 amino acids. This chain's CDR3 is CASSSTVSYEQYF. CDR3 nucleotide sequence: TGCGCCAGCAGCTCGACGGTCTCCTACGAGCAGTACTTC.

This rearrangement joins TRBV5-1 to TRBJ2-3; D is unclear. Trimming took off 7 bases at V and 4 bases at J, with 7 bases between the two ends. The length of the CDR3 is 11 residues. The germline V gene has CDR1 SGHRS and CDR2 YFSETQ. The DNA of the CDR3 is TGCGCCAGCGGCGGTGCAGATACGCAGTATTTT. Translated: CASGGADTQYF.

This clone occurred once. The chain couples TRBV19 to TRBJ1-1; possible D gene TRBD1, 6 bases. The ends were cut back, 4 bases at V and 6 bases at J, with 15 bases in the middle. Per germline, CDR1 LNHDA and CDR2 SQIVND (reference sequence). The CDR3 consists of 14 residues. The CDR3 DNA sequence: TGTGCCAGTAGTAACTGGGGGCGGATCGCTGAAGCTTTCTTT. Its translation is CASSNWGRIAEAFF.

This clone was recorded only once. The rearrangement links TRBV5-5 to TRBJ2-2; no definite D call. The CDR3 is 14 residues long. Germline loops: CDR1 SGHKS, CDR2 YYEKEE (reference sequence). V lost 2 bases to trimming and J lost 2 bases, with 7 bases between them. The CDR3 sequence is CASSFWINTGELFF. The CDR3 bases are TGTGCCAGCAGCTTCTGGATTAACACCGGGGAGCTGTTTTTT.